One sample yielded the 29 T cell receptor beta chains listed below, sequenced in a study of blood T cell repertoires in COVID-19. Assay: immunoSEQ multiplex PCR; the TCRdb copy retains only in-frame clones and omits some. The table shows 140,000 to 150,000 clones, with about 86% occurring only once. The specimen sequenced was peripheral blood. The receptors stem from a woman aged 45-59 years with active or convalescent COVID-19.

The rearrangement joins TRBV6-2 or TRBV6-3 to TRBJ2-4; 7 positions match TRBD1. Germline V gene lookup returns CDR1 MNHEY and CDR2 SVGEGT. Trimming took 2 bases from V and 0 from J; bases not matched to a gene: 13. The CDR3 contains 19 residues. This CDR3 is CASSYPGTAKSLAKNIQYF. The DNA of the CDR3 is TGTGCCAGCAGTTACCCCGGGACAGCTAAAAGTTTAGCCAAAAACATTCAGTACTTC.

The V and J genes are TRBV6-5 and TRBJ1-4; unclear D gene. CDR1 MNHEY and CDR2 SVGAGI come from the germline V gene. V gave up 5 bases and J gave up 8 bases, with 18 bases separating them. The CDR3 consists of 15 residues. The CDR3 coding sequence is TGTGCCAGCAGTCTACAAAGGCCCCGGAGCGAAAAACTGTTTTTT. Translation gives CASSLQRPRSEKLFF.

V is TRBV7-3 and J is TRBJ1-1; unclear D gene. The CDR3 has 15 residues. The V and J ends lost 4 bases and 0 bases respectively, with 12 bases between them. Germline-derived CDR1 and CDR2 are SGHTA and FQGTGA. The CDR3 reads CASSSSGFMNTEAFF. DNA for the CDR3: TGTGCCAGCAGCTCTTCAGGATTCATGAACACTGAAGCTTTCTTT.

This clone was seen only once. Compared with germline, one end of the junction differs, possibly owing to a read error. The chain uses TRBV6-2 or TRBV6-3 and TRBJ1-6; TRBD1 matches at 7 bases. Germline lookup yields CDR1 MNHEY and CDR2 SVGEGT. The CDR3 covers 17 residues. The CDR3 DNA is TGTGCCAGCAGCTACTCTTCCGGGACAGCTTTTAATTCACCCCTCCACTTT. Its protein is CASSYSSGTAFNSPLHF.

V is TRBV6-5 and J is TRBJ1-2; 7 bases agree with TRBD1. This CDR3 spans 14 amino acids. Germline CDR1 reads MNHEY; CDR2 reads SVGAGI. V was pared by 6 bases and J by 3 bases, with 7 bases of the junction left unmatched. DNA for the CDR3: TGTGCCAGCAGCCCGACAGGGCCTGACTATGGCTACACCTTC. It encodes CASSPTGPDYGYTF.

V gene TRBV28 combines with J gene TRBJ2-2; possible D gene TRBD2, 5 bases. The CDR3 is made up of 15 amino acids. Looked up from germline, CDR1 is MDHEN and CDR2 is SYDVKM. The germline V and J ends were trimmed by 5 bases and 4 bases, with 14 bases remaining between them. CDR3 DNA: TGTGCCAGCAGTCGTATCCGAGGGAGCACCGGGGAGCTGTTTTTT. It translates to CASSRIRGSTGELFF.

The chain employs TRBV19 and TRBJ2-1; 8 nucleotides align to TRBD2. The CDR3 length is 16 residues. Germline values: CDR1 LNHDA, CDR2 SQIVND (reference sequence). The ends lost 5 bases at V and 0 bases at J; junction bases unmatched: 6. The CDR3, as DNA: TGTGCCAGTAGTCGCCGACTAGCGAGCTCCTACAATGAGCAGTTCTTC. Protein sequence: CASSRRLASSYNEQFF. The whole variable domain, filled in from reference TRBV19 and TRBJ2-1, reads DGGITQSPKYLFRKEGQNVTLSCEQNLNHDAMYWYRQDPGQGLRLIYYSQIVNDFQKGDIAEGYSVSREKKESFPLTVTSAQKNPTAFYLCASSRRLASSYNEQFFGPGTRLTVL.

This rearrangement joins TRBV7-9 to TRBJ1-4; TRBD1 might be the D (6 bases). The CDR3 totals 19 residues. With 5 bases removed from V and 2 bases from J, the gap between germline ends came to 24 bases. Germline V gene data show CDR1 as SEHNR and CDR2 as FQNEAQ (reference sequence). CDR3 nucleotides: TGTGCCAGCAGCCATTATCTTTGGGGGCGCGGGTTGACTAATGAAAAACTGTTTTTT. Translating gives CASSHYLWGRGLTNEKLFF.

CDR3 amino acids: CASTQGLADTGELFF. Written as DNA, the CDR3 is TGTGCCAGCACCCAGGGACTAGCGGACACCGGGGAGCTGTTTTTT. The chain links TRBV5-4 to TRBJ2-2; 11 nucleotides line up with TRBD2. Per germline, CDR1 SGHNT and CDR2 YYREEE (reference sequence). V was clipped by 6 bases and J by 3 bases; unmatched bases: 4. The CDR3 is 15 residues long.

The chain couples TRBV28 to TRBJ2-3, with D possibly TRBD2 on 5 matching bases. V was trimmed by 10 bases and J by 4 bases, leaving 18 bases between them. CDR3 length: 14 residues. The germline V gene encodes CDR1 MDHEN and CDR2 SYDVKM. The CDR3 reads CATGESGKADTQYF. The CDR3 coding sequence is TGTGCCACCGGAGAGAGCGGCAAAGCAGATACGCAGTATTTT.

The chain has TRBV5-1 and TRBJ2-5, with D possibly being TRBD1 (5 bases). CDR1 is SGHRS and CDR2 is YFSETQ in the germline V gene. The CDR3 is made up of 14 amino acids. Deletions cut 1 base from V and 5 bases from J, with 12 bases between. The CDR3 region has the DNA TGCGCCAGCAGCTTGTCCCGGACAAAGGAGACCCAGTACTTC. It specifies CASSLSRTKETQYF.

V and J are TRBV14 and TRBJ2-1; 8 nucleotides agree with TRBD1. Germline CDR1 and CDR2: SGHDN and FVKESK. This CDR3 spans 14 amino acids. Trimming removed 4 bases from V and 4 bases from J; junction bases left unmatched: 3. CDR3 nucleotide sequence: TGTGCCAGCAGCCCTGGACAGGGTTACAATGAGCAGTTCTTC. As protein: CASSPGQGYNEQFF.

This chain connects TRBV5-5 to TRBJ1-2; 7 nucleotides line up with TRBD1. V was pared by 0 bases and J by 13 bases, with 9 bases of the junction left unmatched. The CDR3 loop spans 13 amino acids. CDR1 and CDR2 from the germline V gene are SGHKS and YYEKEE (reference sequence). Here the CDR3 reads CASSLAGEGASTF. For the CDR3, the DNA is TGTGCCAGCAGCTTGGCCGGTGAGGGGGCAAGCACCTTC.

This clone was seen just once. The rearrangement joins TRBV4-2 to TRBJ2-7, with TRBD2 matching over 15 bases. V trimming: 4 bases; J trimming: 7 bases; junction bases outside the gene matches: 2. The CDR3 has 14 amino acids. Germline CDR1 and CDR2: LGHNA and YNFKEQ. The CDR3 coding sequence is TGTGCCAGCAGCCCGGGACTAGCGGGAGGAGAGCAGTACTTC. Residues: CASSPGLAGGEQYF.

This chain joins TRBV18 and TRBJ1-2, with D possibly being TRBD1 (6 bases). Germline-derived CDR1 and CDR2 are KGHSH and LQKENI. The CDR3 is 17 residues long. Trimming shortened V by 4 bases and J by 8 bases, and 26 bases separated the two germline ends. DNA of the CDR3: TGTGCCAGCTCACAACCGGGGGCAGACGGTCCCTTCGGGGGCTACACCTTC. This gives the protein CASSQPGADGPFGGYTF.

V gene TRBV7-8 combines with J gene TRBJ2-3; 9 nucleotides agree with TRBD2. Germline values: CDR1 SGHVS, CDR2 FQNEAQ. This CDR3 comprises 16 residues. The V and J ends lost 2 bases and 0 bases, in that order; junction bases with no gene match: 3. The CDR3 sequence is CASSLIAGASTDTQYF. CDR3 in DNA: TGTGCCAGCAGCTTAATAGCGGGAGCTAGCACAGATACGCAGTATTTT. Full variable domain (outside the CDR3, taken from reference TRBV7-8 and TRBJ2-3): GAGVSQSPRYKVAKRGQDVALRCDPISGHVSLFWYQQALGQGPEFLTYFQNEAQLDKSGLPSDRFFAERPEGSVSTLKIQRTQQEDSAVYLCASSLIAGASTDTQYFGPGTRLTVL.

The chain carries TRBV12-1 and TRBJ1-5; the table's D call TRBD1 went unverified against the DNA. TRBV12-1 is assigned pseudogene status. The CDR3 covers 15 residues. CDR3: CASSFVAPSNQPQHF. CDR3 coding DNA: TGTGCCAGCAGCTTTGTGGCACCTAGCAATCAGCCCCAGCATTTT.

The gene calls are TRBV7-2 and TRBJ1-5; D is unclear. The CDR3 runs to 13 residues. CDR1 is SGHTA, CDR2 FQGNSA, per germline. V lost 1 base and J lost 5, with 6 bases in between. CDR3 nucleotides: TGTGCCAGCAGCTTAGGCGAGGATCAGCCCCAGCATTTT. Protein sequence: CASSLGEDQPQHF.

The chain couples TRBV7-8 to TRBJ1-5; no firm D call. The CDR3 extends over 15 amino acids. The germline gives CDR1 SGHVS, CDR2 FQNEAQ. V shed 5 bases and J shed 3 bases, with 14 bases lying between them. The CDR3 DNA reads as TGTGCCAGCAGCCCGAGAGAACAGTCCAATCAGCCCCAGCATTTT. Translating it yields CASSPREQSNQPQHF.

This chain uses TRBV30 with TRBJ2-3; 7 bases agree with TRBD2. CDR1 is GTSNPN, CDR2 SVGIG, per germline (reference sequence). CDR3 length equals 15 residues. V trimming: 5 bases; J trimming: 0 bases; junction bases outside the gene matches: 8. CDR3 protein: CAWDKRLASTDTQYF. DNA of the CDR3: TGTGCCTGGGATAAAAGACTAGCTAGCACAGATACGCAGTATTTT.

This chain links TRBV7-9 with TRBJ1-4; 8 nucleotides match TRBD1. This CDR3 is 14 amino acids long. CDR1 SEHNR and CDR2 FQNEAQ come from the germline V gene (reference sequence). V shed 5 bases and J 8 bases; nucleotides not matched to a gene: 7. The CDR3 is CASSIRQGNEKLFF. DNA of the CDR3: TGTGCCAGCAGCATTAGACAGGGGAACGAAAAACTGTTTTTT.

The chain carries TRBV6-5 and TRBJ2-1, with TRBD2 identical over 7 bases. The length of the CDR3 is 15 residues. Germline V gene data show CDR1 as MNHEY and CDR2 as SVGAGI. The ends lost 5 bases at V and 1 base at J; junction bases unmatched: 5. Here the CDR3 reads CASSPPGGSYNEQFF. The CDR3 DNA reads as TGTGCCAGCAGTCCTCCGGGGGGATCCTACAATGAGCAGTTCTTC.

This chain uses TRBV5-4 with TRBJ2-7; 8 positions match TRBD1. The CDR3 totals 15 residues. Per the germline V gene, CDR1 is SGHNT and CDR2 is YYREEE (reference sequence). V shed 4 bases and J 2 bases; nucleotides not matched to a gene: 8. The CDR3 bases are TGTGCCAGCAGCGGGGGACAGGTGGGCCCCTACGAGCAGTACTTC. It specifies CASSGGQVGPYEQYF.

CDR3 in DNA: TGCAGCGTTCCGCCCGGCGGGCTAGCGGGGAATGAGCAGTTCTTC. Encoded protein: CSVPPGGLAGNEQFF. The rearrangement uses TRBV29-1 and TRBJ2-1, with 9 positions matching TRBD2. The CDR3 extends over 15 amino acids. Germline CDR1 SQVTM, CDR2 ANQGSEA. V dropped 5 bases and J dropped 7; count of bases not matched to a gene: 12.

This chain uses TRBV9 with TRBJ2-3; a possible D gene is TRBD2 (6 bases). The CDR3 covers 17 residues. V lost 2 bases and J lost 6, with 22 bases in between. Germline V gives CDR1 SGDLS, CDR2 YYNGEE. The CDR3 loop reads CASSVGLVRARGDTQYF. The DNA of the CDR3 is TGTGCCAGCAGCGTGGGACTGGTAAGAGCCCGTGGGGATACGCAGTATTTT.

The V gene is TRBV12-3 or TRBV12-4, the J gene TRBJ2-7; 8 bases fit TRBD2. The CDR3 runs 13 residues. With V trimmed by 7 bases and J by 3 bases, 5 bases remained unmatched. In nucleotides, the CDR3 is TGTGCCAGCACAGCGGGGGAGGACTACGAGCAGTACTTC. Translating it yields CASTAGEDYEQYF.

This sequence joins TRBV7-3 and TRBJ2-2; no clear D. The CDR3 has 16 residues. Trimming removed 5 bases from V and 1 base from J, with 14 bases in between. Germline CDR1 is SGHTA and CDR2 is FQGTGA. The DNA of the CDR3 is TGTGCCAGCAGCCCTGATCGGGTCGAGAACACCGGGGAGCTGTTTTTT. It encodes CASSPDRVENTGELFF.

The chain combines TRBV18 with TRBJ2-3, with 13 bases matching TRBD2. The germline CDR1 and CDR2 sequences are KGHSH and LQKENI. The V and J ends lost 2 bases and 5 bases, in that order; junction bases with no gene match: 10. This CDR3 comprises 18 residues. The CDR3 here is CASSPIGLAGVVIDTQYF. CDR3 in DNA: TGTGCCAGCTCACCAATTGGACTAGCGGGAGTAGTTATAGATACGCAGTATTTT.

The rearrangement uses TRBV27 and TRBJ2-7; tentative D call: TRBD2 (6 bases). The CDR3 covers 15 residues. The V end was cut by 8 bases, the J end by 2 bases, with 19 bases between. Germline values: CDR1 MNHEY, CDR2 SMNVEV (reference sequence). Here the CDR3 reads CASGVRAGFPYEQYF. The CDR3, as DNA: TGTGCCAGCGGGGTGCGGGCGGGATTCCCCTACGAGCAGTACTTC.